One and the same sample provided the 6 T cell receptor beta chains below, sequenced in a study of T-cell reconstitution after alpha-beta-depleted transplantation in children. Preparation of the TCRbeta library involved a method that used unique molecular identifiers. Each CDR3 protein gets one entry after TCRdb re-called the PCR reads with MiXCR. The sample includes about 460,000 distinct CDR3 sequences, 9.5% to 15% of them seen just once. Here the sequenced sample was PBMCs from the stem cell graft donor, taken from the stem cell graft. These receptors all stem from a human donor who donated a stem cell graft to a child with combined immunodeficiency.

This clonotype has a count of ten or more. The chain carries TRBV9 and TRBJ2-1; 8 bases agree with TRBD2. V shed 3 bases and J 5 bases; nucleotides not matched to a gene: 13. The length of the CDR3 is 17 residues. Looked up from germline, CDR1 is SGDLS and CDR2 is YYNGEE. CDR3 nucleotide sequence: TGTGCCAGCAGCGGAGACGGGGGGGTCGGTCCTAACAATGAGCAGTTCTTC. Residues: CASSGDGGVGPNNEQFF. The full variable domain, completed using reference TRBV9 and TRBJ2-1, is DSGVTQTPKHLITATGQRVTLRCSPRSGDLSVYWYQQSLDQGLQFLIQYYNGEERAKGNILERFSAQQFPDLHSELNLSSLELGDSALYFCASSGDGGVGPNNEQFFGPGTRLTVL.

This clonotype was recorded many times. The chain is built from TRBV13 and TRBJ2-1, with D unresolved. CDR1 is PRHDT and CDR2 is FYEKMQ in the germline V gene (reference sequence). The CDR3 contains 13 residues. The V end lost 10 bases, the J end lost 0 bases, and 10 bases lay between the germline ends. CDR3 loop: CATRRSSYNEQFF. The CDR3 DNA sequence: TGTGCCACCCGCCGAAGCTCCTACAATGAGCAGTTCTTC.

This clonotype was detected only a few times. The chain recombines TRBV29-1 with TRBJ1-2, with D possibly being TRBD1 (5 bases). V gave up 2 bases and J gave up 2 bases, with 6 bases separating them. The CDR3 extends over 12 amino acids. Per the germline V gene, CDR1 is SQVTM and CDR2 is ANQGSEA. CDR3 residues: CSVENRNYGYTF. DNA for the CDR3: TGCAGCGTTGAAAACAGGAACTATGGCTACACCTTC.

This sequence joins TRBV11-1 and TRBJ2-7, with TRBD2 matching 10 bases. This CDR3 has 16 residues. V trimming: 8 bases; J trimming: 5 bases; junction bases outside the gene matches: 15. Germline CDR1 and CDR2: SGHAT and FQDESV (reference sequence). CDR3: CASRTVASGSRHEQYF. The DNA of the CDR3 is TGTGCCAGCCGTACCGTCGCTAGCGGGAGCCGGCACGAGCAGTACTTC.

The chain links TRBV20-1 to TRBJ2-7; D not resolved. Trimming took 1 base from V and 4 from J, leaving 14 bases between them. The CDR3 covers 14 residues. The V gene's germline CDR1 is DFQATT and CDR2 SNEGSKA (reference sequence). CDR3 in amino acids: CSARGSGAPYEQYF. Here the CDR3 DNA reads TGCAGTGCTAGAGGGTCAGGAGCTCCATACGAGCAGTACTTC.

This clonotype was seen more than once but under ten times. J is TRBJ2-3 and V is TRBV12-3 or TRBV12-4; 15 bases align to TRBD2. The CDR3 is made up of 15 amino acids. Trimming at V came to 8 bases and at J to 10 bases, leaving 10 bases not matched to a gene. The CDR3 reads CASFSRTSGGAAQYF. For the CDR3, the DNA is TGTGCCAGCTTCTCCCGGACTAGCGGGGGGGCGGCGCAGTATTTT.